These 9 T cell receptor beta chains were all obtained from the same sample, sequenced in a study of shared clonotypes between healthy human individuals. TCRdb's copy holds only in-frame clones and misses some; the assay was immunoSEQ multiplex PCR. The profile covers a few million clones, with roughly 93% appearing a single time and about 0.39% taken by the ten largest. Sequencing input: naive CD4+ T cells from PBMCs. Subset indicated: CD45RA+ positively selected. Every receptor here comes from a man between 18 and 29 years old in good health. Some clones in this sample may be carry-over from other donors' samples.

Only a few counts were recorded for this clone. This sample also contains other DNA sequences that code for the same CDR3. The chain couples TRBV7-9 to TRBJ1-1, with D possibly being TRBD1 (5 bases). V lost 3 bases, J lost 1 base, and 9 bases lay in between. CDR1 and CDR2 (germline): SEHNR, FQNEAQ (reference sequence). CDR3 length equals 14 residues. The CDR3 here is CASSFGTANTEAFF. For the CDR3, the DNA is TGTGCCAGCAGCTTCGGGACGGCGAACACTGAAGCTTTCTTT. The variable domain in full, completed from reference TRBV7-9 and TRBJ1-1, reads DTGVSQNPRHKITKRGQNVTFRCDPISEHNRLYWYRQTLGQGPEFLTYFQNEAQLEKSRLLSDRFSAERPKGSFSTLEIQRTEQGDSAMYLCASSFGTANTEAFFGQGTRLTVV.

This chain connects TRBV2 to TRBJ2-2; 7 nucleotides agree with TRBD2. The CDR3 totals 14 residues. The germline CDR1 and CDR2 sequences are SNHLY and FYNNEI. The V gene end was trimmed by 7 bases and the J gene end by 4 bases; junction bases not matched to a gene: 6. CDR3 loop: CASTGGSGTGELFF. CDR3 DNA: TGTGCCAGCACCGGCGGGAGCGGCACCGGGGAGCTGTTTTTT. The full variable domain, in which reference TRBV2 and TRBJ2-2 provide the parts outside the CDR3, is EPEVTQTPSHQVTQMGQEVILRCVPISNHLYFYWYRQILGQKVEFLVSFYNNEISEKSEIFDDQFSVERPDGSNFTLKIRSTKLEDSAMYFCASTGGSGTGELFFGEGSRLTVL.

This chain connects TRBV19 to TRBJ1-5; 7 positions match TRBD1. Per the germline V gene, CDR1 is LNHDA and CDR2 is SQIVND (reference sequence). The V gene end was trimmed by 2 bases and the J gene end by 5 bases; junction bases not matched to a gene: 9. The CDR3 length is 16 residues. CDR3 DNA: TGTGCCAGTAGTATATTGGCAGGGGGGATGGATCAGCCCCAGCATTTT. Translated: CASSILAGGMDQPQHF.

As to this clone: The identical CDR3 is also encoded by other nucleotide sequences in the sample. This chain links TRBV29-1 with TRBJ1-2; TRBD1 agrees at 7 bases. Germline V gene sequence: CDR1 SQVTM, CDR2 ANQGSEA. V lost 1 base and J lost 8; bases outside the gene matches: 4. This CDR3 contains 12 residues. CDR3 loop: CSVEGQGGGYTF. The CDR3 DNA is TGCAGCGTTGAAGGACAGGGAGGGGGCTACACCTTC.

The genes are TRBV29-1 and TRBJ2-1; possible D gene TRBD1, 5 bases. The CDR3 is made up of 14 amino acids. The V and J ends lost 3 bases and 6 bases respectively, with 15 bases between them. The germline gives CDR1 SQVTM, CDR2 ANQGSEA. CDR3: CSVERQGKGNEQFF. DNA for the CDR3: TGCAGCGTTGAGAGGCAGGGAAAGGGCAATGAGCAGTTCTTC.

The chain couples TRBV29-1 to TRBJ2-7, with D possibly being TRBD1 (6 bases). This CDR3 contains 16 residues. Germline V CDR1 and CDR2: SQVTM, ANQGSEA. V lost 1 base and J 0 bases, leaving 16 bases between the germline ends. The CDR3 sequence: CSVEGIQGRSSYEQYF. DNA of the CDR3: TGCAGCGTTGAAGGTATACAGGGTAGGAGCTCCTACGAGCAGTACTTC.

CDR3 coding DNA: TGTGCCAGCAGCTTAGGGCCCTCCGAGCAGCCCCAGCATTTT. It translates to CASSLGPSEQPQHF. The rearrangement uses TRBV7-2 and TRBJ1-5, with D uncertain. In germline, CDR1 is SGHTA, CDR2 FQGNSA. Trimming left V 1 base short and J 7 bases short, with 11 bases between. CDR3 length: 14 residues.

V is TRBV19 and J is TRBJ2-3; 7 nucleotides line up with TRBD1. CDR1 LNHDA and CDR2 SQIVND come from the germline V gene (reference sequence). This CDR3 is 13 amino acids long. Germline trimming cut 9 bases from V and 2 bases from J; bases unmatched to any gene: 5. CDR3 coding DNA: TGTGCCAGCCTGGGACAGATCACAGATACGCAGTATTTT. It codes for CASLGQITDTQYF.

The CDR3: CASSLEVRNIQYF. The DNA for the CDR3 is TGTGCCAGCAGTTTAGAGGTCAGAAACATTCAGTACTTC. The J gene is TRBJ2-4, the V gene TRBV28; D not certain. V was pared by 2 bases and J by 6 bases, with 8 bases between. The CDR3 extends over 13 amino acids. Per the germline V gene, CDR1 is MDHEN and CDR2 is SYDVKM. Full variable domain (remainder filled in from reference TRBV28 and TRBJ2-4): DVKVTQSSRYLVKRTGEKVFLECVQDMDHENMFWYRQDPGLGLRLIYFSYDVKMKEKGDIPEGYSVSREKKERFSLILESASTNQTSMYLCASSLEVRNIQYFGAGTRLSVL.